The text below deals with one TCR beta chain. Its antigen is unknown. The sample holds other DNA sequences that translate to the same CDR3. This entry is derived from a study of shared clonotypes between healthy human individuals. Study findings and constraints: The sharing of about 5% of naive CD4 clonotypes was seen across a handful of donors. Only blood was sampled; tissue repertoires likely differ.

TCRdb's table, derived via immunoSEQ multiplex PCR, lists solely in-frame clones and lacks some. The sample contains about 1,900,000 clones, roughly 95% of which appear only once. CDR1 and CDR2 from the germline V gene are WNHNN and SYGVQD (reference sequence). The germline V and J ends were trimmed by 0 bases and 7 bases, with 7 bases remaining between them. The CDR3 is 12 residues long. Terminally differentiated effector memory CD45RA+ cells were excluded from the naive CD8 cells, which were CD45RO-negative and positively selected for CCR7. Recent acute infections and vaccinations were absent in the healthy HIV-negative adult donors.

The J gene is TRBJ2-7, the V gene TRBV10-1, with D unclear. This clonotype was sampled from a man aged 18 to 30 in good health. The sequencing input was naive CD8+ T cells sorted from blood. CDR3 DNA sequence: TGCGCCAGCAGTGAGTCTGGGTATGAGCAGTACTTC. Translation gives CASSESGYEQYF.